This TCR beta chain was recovered during a study of cytomegalovirus exposure and HLA in healthy donors. Turning to the study itself: The study's early data release held about 85 million unique TCRs from HLA-typed donors.

PCR amplification relied on 60 Vbeta primers (plus 13 Jbeta primers). The table came from immunoSEQ multiplex PCR; TCRdb's copy has only in-frame clones and leaves some out. The sample contains some 69,000 clones, 70% to 85% of which appear only once. This clone came up once. Trimming cost V 6 bases and J 4 bases; bases outside gene matches: 6. This CDR3 comprises 15 residues. In germline, CDR1 is MNHEY, CDR2 SVGAGI. This chain links TRBV6-5 with TRBJ2-5, with 12 bases fitting TRBD1. Sample: PBMCs. The sequence was obtained from a woman in her twenties or thirties in good health and CMV-seronegative. CDR3: CASRTRDRGPETQYF. CDR3 in DNA: TGTGCCAGCAGAACTCGGGACAGGGGGCCAGAGACCCAGTACTTC.